The clone carrying this TCR beta chain was picked up many times. Its antigen is unknown. Treatment meaning: skin biopsy from PPD injection site in Mantoux-positive individual. A UMI-containing oligonucleotide was joined by 3' ligation to the TCR cDNA template. Biopsied sites were PPD injections in people with a positive Mantoux test. This sample stems from a study of naive and memory T cell subsets. Study results and caveats: Far more TCRs reportedly came from tuberculin skin test site biopsies.

Four PCR rounds used nested alpha and beta constant region primers plus the SP2 primer. TCRdb re-derived calls from the UMI-ligation and nested PCR reads in MiXCR, one entry per CDR3 protein. The table has 25,000 to 35,000 distinct CDR3 sequences, about 6.7% seen once. The CDR3 extends over 14 amino acids. Between the trimmed V and J ends, which lost 5 bases and 5 bases, there was a span of 15 bases. Germline CDR1 and CDR2: SGHAT and FQNNGV. Material: skin, obtained from a tuberculin skin test site. The V call is TRBV11-2, the J call TRBJ1-1; D is undetermined. The sequence was obtained from an adult in good health. CDR3 sequence reads: CASSSISLMTEAFF. CDR3 DNA sequence: TGTGCCAGCAGCAGCATAAGCTTAATGACTGAAGCTTTCTTT. Together with reference TRBV11-2 and TRBJ1-1, the CDR3 gives the full variable domain: EAGVAQSPRYKIIEKRQSVAFWCNPISGHATLYWYQQILGQGPKLLIQFQNNGVVDDSQLPKDRFSAERLKGVDSTLKIQPAKLEDSAVYLCASSSISLMTEAFFGQGTRLTVV.